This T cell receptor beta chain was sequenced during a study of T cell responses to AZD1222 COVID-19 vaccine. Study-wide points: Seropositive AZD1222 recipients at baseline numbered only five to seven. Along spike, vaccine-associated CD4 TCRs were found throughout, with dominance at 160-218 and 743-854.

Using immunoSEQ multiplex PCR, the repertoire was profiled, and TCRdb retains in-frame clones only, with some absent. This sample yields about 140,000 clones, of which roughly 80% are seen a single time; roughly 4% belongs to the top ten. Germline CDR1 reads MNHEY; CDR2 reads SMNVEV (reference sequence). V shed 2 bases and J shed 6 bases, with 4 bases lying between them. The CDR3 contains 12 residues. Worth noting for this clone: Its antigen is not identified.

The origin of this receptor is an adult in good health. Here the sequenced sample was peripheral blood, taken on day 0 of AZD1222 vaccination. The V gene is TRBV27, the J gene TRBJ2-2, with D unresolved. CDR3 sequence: CASSLTAGELFF. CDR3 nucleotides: TGTGCCAGCAGTTTAACGGCCGGGGAGCTGTTTTTT.